This T cell receptor (beta chain) was sequenced for a study of metastatic and nonmetastatic thyroid tumors. This clone qualifies as medium-sized (0.01 to 0.1%). Its antigen remains unidentified. V lost 4 bases, J lost 6 bases, and 15 bases lay in between. This CDR3 region has 15 residues. CDR1 and CDR2 (germline): KGHDR, SFDVKD. Points from the study as a whole: When malignant thyroid tumors were compared with benign nodules, TCR beta diversity was reportedly significantly higher in the malignant tumors. This held in both blood and tumor samples.

TCRdb ran MiXCR on the PCR reads. The sample holds roughly 9,700 clones, approximately 28% seen once. Thyroid surgery took place with no prior treatment in any patient. The chain joins TRBV24-1 to TRBJ2-1, with D maybe TRBD1 (6 bases). Input material: tumor tissue. The sequence was collected from a female donor with papillary thyroid cancer or a benign thyroid nodule (not recorded which). Some clones in this sample may be carry-over from other donors' samples. CDR3 region: CATSEGGVGSNEQFF. CDR3 bases: TGTGCCACCAGTGAAGGGGGAGTGGGGTCCAATGAGCAGTTCTTC.